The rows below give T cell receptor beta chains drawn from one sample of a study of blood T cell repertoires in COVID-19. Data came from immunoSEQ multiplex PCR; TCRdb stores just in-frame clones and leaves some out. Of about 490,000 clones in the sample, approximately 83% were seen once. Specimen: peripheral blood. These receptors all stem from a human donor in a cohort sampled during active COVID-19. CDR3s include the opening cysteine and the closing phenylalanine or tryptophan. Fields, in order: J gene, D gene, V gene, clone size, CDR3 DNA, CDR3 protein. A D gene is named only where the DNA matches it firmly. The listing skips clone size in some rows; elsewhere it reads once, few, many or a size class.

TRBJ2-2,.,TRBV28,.,TGTGCCAGCAGATGGGCAGAGAACACCGGGGAGCTGTTTTTT,CASRWAENTGELFF
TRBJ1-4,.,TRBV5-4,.,TGTGCCAGCAGCTTGGTTGGAGGAGAAAAACTGTTTTTT,CASSLVGGEKLFF
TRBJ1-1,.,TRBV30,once,TGTGCCTGGAGTGGAAGGGGGAACATGAACACTGAAGCTTTCTTT,CAWSGRGNMNTEAFF
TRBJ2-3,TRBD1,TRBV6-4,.,TGTGCCAGCAGAAAGGGACAGCCCCGCTCAGATTTT,CASRKGQPRSDF
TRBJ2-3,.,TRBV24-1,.,TGTGCCACCAGTGACCCCCGGCGGGGCACAGATACGCAGTATTTT,CATSDPRRGTDTQYF
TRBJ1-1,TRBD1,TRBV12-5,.,TGTGCTAGTGGTTTGGACAGGGGGAACACTGAAGCTTTCTTT,CASGLDRGNTEAFF
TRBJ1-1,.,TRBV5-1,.,TGCGCCAGCAGCTTGGAAATGCGGAGAGGGAACACTGAAGCTTTCTTT,CASSLEMRRGNTEAFF
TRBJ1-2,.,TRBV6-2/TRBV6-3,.,TGTGCCAGCAGTTTTTTTGACAGGAACTATGGCTACACCTTC,CASSFFDRNYGYTF
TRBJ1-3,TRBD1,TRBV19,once,TGTGCCAGTAGCCGCTCAGGGGGCAGAACGGACACCATATATTTT,CASSRSGGRTDTIYF
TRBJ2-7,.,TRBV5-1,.,TGCGCCAGCAGGCAGGGCCTCTCCTACGAGCAGTACTTC,CASRQGLSYEQYF
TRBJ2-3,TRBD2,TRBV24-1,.,TGTGCCACCGGGAGAGCGGGAGACGTTACAGATACGCAGTATTTT,CATGRAGDVTDTQYF
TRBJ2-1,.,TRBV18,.,TGTGCCAGCTTACAGGGACCCAGCTCCTACAATGAGCAGTTCTTC,CASLQGPSSYNEQFF
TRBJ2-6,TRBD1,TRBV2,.,TGTGCCAGCGACCCGGGACAGGGACCCTCTGGGGCCAACGTCCTGACTTTC,CASDPGQGPSGANVLTF
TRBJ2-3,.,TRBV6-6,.,TGTGCCAGCAGTTACTCGTTGGGACTCTCCCCAGATACGCAGTATTTT,CASSYSLGLSPDTQYF
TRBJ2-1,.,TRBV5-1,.,TGCGCCAGCAGCTTGGGGAGCGGTCTTACCTACAATGAGCAGTTCTTC,CASSLGSGLTYNEQFF
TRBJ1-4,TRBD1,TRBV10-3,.,TGTGCCATCAGTCGGGGACAGAGTAATGAAAAACTGTTTTTT,CAISRGQSNEKLFF
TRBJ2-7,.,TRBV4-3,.,TGCGCCAGCAGCCAAGTCTATCAAACGGTCTACGAGCAGTACTTC,CASSQVYQTVYEQYF
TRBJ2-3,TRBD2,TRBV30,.,TGTGCCTGGAGTCTCGGCCTAGCGGGAGGTTCCTATAATACGCAGTATTTT,CAWSLGLAGGSYNTQYF
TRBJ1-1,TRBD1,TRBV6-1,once,TGTGCCAGCAGTGAAGAGGAGGGGGCGGGTGAAGCTTTCTTT,CASSEEEGAGEAFF
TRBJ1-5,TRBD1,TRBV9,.,TGTGCCAGCAGCCCTGGGACAGGGGGCAATCAGCCCCAGCATTTT,CASSPGTGGNQPQHF
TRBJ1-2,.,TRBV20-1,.,TGCAGTGCTACCTCAGTCTATGGCTACACCTTC,CSATSVYGYTF
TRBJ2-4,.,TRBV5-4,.,TGTGCCAGCAGCTTCCGCGGGGCGGGATTAGCCAAAAACATTCAGTACTTC,CASSFRGAGLAKNIQYF
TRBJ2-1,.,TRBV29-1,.,TGCAGCGGCCGGGGGGCGGGAGAGGGCATTGGGCAGTTCTTC,CSGRGAGEGIGQFF
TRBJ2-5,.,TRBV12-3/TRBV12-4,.,TGTGCCAGCAGCACACAGCTCCAAGAGACCCAGTACTTC,CASSTQLQETQYF